Below, 27 T cell receptor beta chains from the same sample are listed, as sequenced in a study of response to subunit inactivated influenza vaccine. TCRdb redid the calling of the RT-PCR reads with MiXCR, one entry per CDR3 protein. The sample carries 590,000 or so distinct CDR3 sequences, 11% to 15% recorded once. Source: PBMCs from blood, taken approximately 15 days before vaccination. Receptors originate from a man in his fifties or sixties who received an inactivated influenza vaccine.

This chain connects TRBV24-1 to TRBJ2-3; TRBD1 matches 8 bases. Trimming at V came to 3 bases and at J to 0 bases, leaving 1 base not matched to a gene. CDR3 size: 15 residues. Looked up from germline, CDR1 is KGHDR and CDR2 is SFDVKD. The CDR3 loop is CATSDPGGSTDTQYF. In nucleotides, the CDR3 is TGTGCCACCAGTGATCCAGGGGGCAGCACAGATACGCAGTATTTT.

This rearrangement joins TRBV3-1 to TRBJ2-3, with 7 bases fitting TRBD2. The V segment lost 4 bases and the J segment 2 bases; nucleotides outside the gene matches: 6. The CDR3 loop spans 15 amino acids. In germline, CDR1 is LGHDT, CDR2 YNNKEL (reference sequence). CDR3 sequence (DNA): TGTGCCAGCAGCCTTAGGCGGGGGATCACAGATACGCAGTATTTT. Protein product: CASSLRRGITDTQYF.

This clonotype was counted only a few times. The genes are TRBV5-1 and TRBJ1-2; 8 bases align to TRBD1. V dropped 0 bases and J dropped 6; count of bases not matched to a gene: 10. The CDR3 contains 16 residues. CDR1 and CDR2 from the germline V gene are SGHRS and YFSETQ. The CDR3 region has the DNA TGCGCCAGCAGCTTGGGGATACAGGGGGTGGTTAATGGCTACACCTTC. Its translation is CASSLGIQGVVNGYTF.

This clonotype has a count of ten or more. This sequence joins TRBV20-1 and TRBJ2-1; 9 nucleotides line up with TRBD1. Germline lookup yields CDR1 DFQATT and CDR2 SNEGSKA (reference sequence). Trimming cost V 3 bases and J 0 bases; bases outside gene matches: 3. The CDR3 extends over 15 amino acids. The CDR3 here is CSARGTGSSYNEQFF. In DNA, the CDR3 is TGCAGTGCTAGGGGGACAGGGAGCTCCTACAATGAGCAGTTCTTC.

This clonotype was seen a few times. The chain uses TRBV4-2 and TRBJ2-1, with 14 bases lining up with TRBD2. The CDR3 sequence is 18 residues long. Germline V lookup: CDR1 LGHNA, CDR2 YNFKEQ. V gave up 3 bases and J gave up 3 bases; unmatched junction bases: 7. CDR3 amino acids: CASSHQTSGGAHYNEQFF. CDR3 bases: TGTGCCAGCAGCCACCAGACTAGCGGGGGGGCCCACTACAATGAGCAGTTCTTC.

This clonotype was found a few times. The rearrangement uses TRBV24-1 and TRBJ2-1, with 10 nucleotides matching TRBD2. This CDR3 has 20 residues. Looked up from germline, CDR1 is KGHDR and CDR2 is SFDVKD. V was clipped by 4 bases and J by 6 bases; unmatched bases: 20. The DNA of the CDR3 is TGTGCCACCAGTGACCCCCCGGGAGGGCAGAGAGCGGGAGGGCCCAATGAGCAGTTCTTC. It yields the protein CATSDPPGGQRAGGPNEQFF.

The rearrangement joins TRBV7-3 to TRBJ2-2, with D hard to call. This CDR3 is built from 12 residues. Per the germline V gene, CDR1 is SGHTA and CDR2 is FQGTGA. With 2 bases removed from V and 6 bases from J, the gap between germline ends came to 4 bases. The CDR3 DNA reads as TGTGCCAGCAGCTTATATCCCGGGGAGCTGTTTTTT. Its translation is CASSLYPGELFF.

The chain employs TRBV20-1 and TRBJ2-7, with D perhaps being TRBD1 or TRBD2 (5 bases each). Germline V gene data show CDR1 as DFQATT and CDR2 as SNEGSKA (reference sequence). The V end was cut by 2 bases, the J end by 5 bases, with 22 bases between. The CDR3 loop spans 16 amino acids. CDR3 DNA: TGCAGTGCTAGAAGTGCCAGGGAGATGCAGGCCGACGAGCAGTACTTC. This encodes CSARSAREMQADEQYF.

The V and J genes are TRBV20-1 and TRBJ2-3, with TRBD2 matching over 13 bases. CDR3 length equals 16 residues. Germline V CDR1 and CDR2: DFQATT, SNEGSKA (reference sequence). With 3 bases clipped from V and 6 bases from J, the junction kept 9 bases outside the gene matches. The CDR3 spells CSASSGTSGTPDTQYF. CDR3 nucleotides: TGCAGTGCTAGTTCCGGGACTAGCGGGACGCCGGATACGCAGTATTTT.

This chain connects TRBV9 to TRBJ2-3; TRBD2 aligns across 11 bases. The CDR3 spans 16 residues. The germline CDR1 and CDR2 sequences are SGDLS and YYNGEE. Unmatched junction bases numbered 7, after V lost 5 bases and J lost 2 bases. The CDR3 nucleotides are TGTGCCAGCAGTTCTCTAGCGGGAGGAGACACAGATACGCAGTATTTT. This translates into CASSSLAGGDTDTQYF.

This chain joins TRBV7-8 and TRBJ2-7; 12 bases match TRBD1. CDR1 is SGHVS and CDR2 is FQNEAQ in the germline V gene. J lost 5 bases, V lost 1 base, and 6 bases had no gene match. This CDR3 region has 16 residues. The CDR3 DNA sequence: TGTGCCAGCAGCTTAGTGGGGGGACAGGGGGCTGACGAGCAGTACTTC. Its protein is CASSLVGGQGADEQYF.

The chain uses TRBV5-5 and TRBJ2-3, with 7 bases lining up with TRBD2. In germline, CDR1 is SGHKS, CDR2 YYEKEE (reference sequence). The trim removed 4 bases at V and 8 bases at J, leaving 13 bases unmatched. The CDR3 has 15 residues. Here the CDR3 DNA reads TGTGCCAGCAGCCCCCTTGTAACGGGGAGGGGTACGCAGTATTTT. This codes for CASSPLVTGRGTQYF. The complete variable domain, with remaining parts taken from reference TRBV5-5 and TRBJ2-3, reads DAGVTQSPTHLIKTRGQQVTLRCSPISGHKSVSWYQQVLGQGPQFIFQYYEKEERGRGNFPDRFSARQFPNYSSELNVNALLLGDSALYLCASSPLVTGRGTQYFGPGTRLTVL.

Only one count was recorded for this clonotype. The chain combines TRBV7-6 with TRBJ2-1, with 7 bases identical to TRBD1. Trimming cost V 2 bases and J 4 bases; bases outside gene matches: 14. CDR3 length equals 18 residues. From germline, CDR1 is SGHVS and CDR2 FNYEAQ. The CDR3: CASSLTGDVLDGYNEQFF. CDR3 coding DNA: TGTGCCAGCAGCTTAACAGGGGACGTCCTCGATGGTTACAATGAGCAGTTCTTC.

The V call is TRBV20-1, the J call TRBJ2-2; no reliable D call. The CDR3 length is 11 residues. V dropped 3 bases and J dropped 6 bases, with 5 bases sitting between them. CDR1 and CDR2 from the germline V gene are DFQATT and SNEGSKA (reference sequence). CDR3 sequence: CSASGSGELFF. DNA for the CDR3: TGCAGTGCTAGCGGGTCCGGGGAGCTGTTTTTT.

The chain combines TRBV15 with TRBJ2-7, with D possibly matching TRBD1 (6 bases). CDR1 is LNHNV, CDR2 YYDKDF, per germline (reference sequence). V was cut by 5 bases and J by 7 bases, with 15 bases left in between. This CDR3 region has 13 residues. DNA for the CDR3: TGTGCCACCAGCGGACGATGGACAGAAGAGCAGTACTTC. Amino acid sequence: CATSGRWTEEQYF.

The chain carries TRBV6-2 or TRBV6-3 and TRBJ2-4; D may be TRBD1 or TRBD2 (5 bases each). The CDR3 loop spans 13 amino acids. Trimming pared 4 bases from V and 7 bases from J, leaving 11 bases between. Germline loops: CDR1 MNHEY, CDR2 SVGEGT. CDR3 bases: TGTGCCAGCAGTTCTACCAGGGACAACATTCAGTACTTC. As protein: CASSSTRDNIQYF.

The chain uses TRBV28 and TRBJ2-2; 9 nucleotides agree with TRBD1. CDR1 and CDR2 (germline): MDHEN, SYDVKM. V dropped 7 bases and J dropped 5; count of bases not matched to a gene: 20. The CDR3 has 19 residues. DNA of the CDR3: TGTGCCAGCAATGAAGTCAGTGGTTACTGGACAGGGGCTACCGGGGAGCTGTTTTTT. It encodes CASNEVSGYWTGATGELFF.

This clonotype was found a few times. This chain joins TRBV19 and TRBJ2-1; D gene ambiguous. The CDR3 is 15 residues long. The V end lost 4 bases, the J end lost 0 bases, and 10 bases lay between the germline ends. Germline V gene data show CDR1 as LNHDA and CDR2 as SQIVND (reference sequence). The CDR3 nucleotides read TGTGCCAGTAGTAACCGGGCCGACTCCTACAATGAGCAGTTCTTC. This gives the protein CASSNRADSYNEQFF.

This clonotype appeared a few times. The chain uses TRBV24-1 and TRBJ1-5, with D possibly being TRBD1 (6 bases). V was clipped by 9 bases and J by 0 bases, with 8 bases between them. CDR3 length: 13 amino acids. Per the germline V gene, CDR1 is KGHDR and CDR2 is SFDVKD. The CDR3 protein is CATEGGSNQPQHF. In DNA, the CDR3 is TGTGCCACCGAGGGGGGTAGCAATCAGCCCCAGCATTTT.

This clonotype was counted between two and nine times. The gene calls are TRBV28 and TRBJ2-2; D gene ambiguous. The germline V gene has CDR1 MDHEN and CDR2 SYDVKM. This CDR3 has 14 residues. The V end lost 5 bases, the J end lost 6 bases, and 13 bases lay between the germline ends. The CDR3 nucleotides are TGTGCCAGCAGTATCCCGCAGCGTTCCGGGGAGCTGTTTTTT. This translates into CASSIPQRSGELFF. The full variable domain, in which reference TRBV28 and TRBJ2-2 provide the parts outside the CDR3, is DVKVTQSSRYLVKRTGEKVFLECVQDMDHENMFWYRQDPGLGLRLIYFSYDVKMKEKGDIPEGYSVSREKKERFSLILESASTNQTSMYLCASSIPQRSGELFFGEGSRLTVL.

In this sample, this clonotype turned up a few times. DNA for the CDR3: TGTGCCAGCAGCTTAGCTACAGTCTCCTACAATGAGCAGTTCTTC. Protein product: CASSLATVSYNEQFF. This chain uses TRBV7-8 with TRBJ2-1; D remains unclear. Germline values: CDR1 SGHVS, CDR2 FQNEAQ. With 0 bases removed from V and 0 bases from J, the gap between germline ends came to 6 bases. The CDR3 contains 15 residues.

The table lists this clonotype with a few counts. CDR3 region: CSARVARSTDTQYF. Written as DNA, the CDR3 is TGCAGTGCTAGAGTCGCGAGAAGCACAGATACGCAGTATTTT. The chain uses TRBV20-1 and TRBJ2-3; D is unresolved. CDR1 and CDR2 from the germline V gene are DFQATT and SNEGSKA (reference sequence). The CDR3 sequence is 14 residues long. The V end lost 1 base, the J end lost 0 bases, and 8 bases lay between the germline ends.

The chain uses TRBV11-2 and TRBJ2-3; TRBD2 aligns across 14 bases. J gave up 2 bases and V 2 bases, and 12 bases lay outside the gene matches. This CDR3 has 20 amino acids. The germline CDR1 and CDR2 sequences are SGHAT and FQNNGV. In DNA, the CDR3 is TGTGCCAGCAGCTTATGGGCTGGGGGACTAGCGGGGGAGATCACAGATACGCAGTATTTT. It encodes CASSLWAGGLAGEITDTQYF.

The chain joins TRBV4-3 to TRBJ2-7; D is tentatively TRBD1 or TRBD2 (5 bases each). The CDR3 covers 13 residues. V lost 0 bases and J lost 6, with 9 bases in between. CDR1 is LGHNA and CDR2 is YSLEER in the germline V gene. CDR3 region: CASSQDRAGEQYF. CDR3 in DNA: TGCGCCAGCAGCCAAGACAGGGCGGGCGAGCAGTACTTC.

The V call is TRBV20-1, the J call TRBJ2-7, with D maybe TRBD2 (5 bases). The germline V gene has CDR1 DFQATT and CDR2 SNEGSKA (reference sequence). The V and J ends lost 8 bases and 1 base respectively, with 21 bases between them. The CDR3 contains 15 residues. The CDR3 spells CSTRPRHGSSYEQYF. The DNA for the CDR3 is TGCAGTACCCGCCCCAGGCATGGGAGTTCCTACGAGCAGTACTTC.

This clonotype was observed a handful of times. The V and J genes are TRBV5-1 and TRBJ2-3; D gene unclear. This CDR3 spans 14 amino acids. Germline CDR1 SGHRS, CDR2 YFSETQ. V lost 4 bases and J 0 bases, leaving 9 bases between the germline ends. CDR3 nucleotides: TGCGCCAGCAGCAGACGACAAAGCACAGATACGCAGTATTTT. As protein: CASSRRQSTDTQYF.

There are many counts of this clonotype. V is TRBV7-9 and J is TRBJ2-5; no reliable D call. V was shortened by 5 bases and J by 2 bases, with 6 bases between the two germline ends. Germline V CDR1 and CDR2: SEHNR, FQNEAQ (reference sequence). The CDR3 has 12 amino acids. CDR3 coding DNA: TGTGCCAGCAGCCTGAAACAAGAGACCCAGTACTTC. Protein sequence: CASSLKQETQYF.